The 2 T cell receptor beta chains below were found in one sample sequenced in a study of blood T cell repertoires in COVID-19. TCRdb keeps only in-frame clones here, not all; method: immunoSEQ multiplex PCR. This table holds around 370,000 clones, around 90% found once. The specimen sequenced was peripheral blood. Receptors were obtained from a man aged 18 to 35 with active or convalescent COVID-19.

In DNA form, the CDR3 reads TGTGCCAGCACCTTCAGACAGGGACATCAGTACTTC. It specifies CASTFRQGHQYF. This chain uses TRBV21-1 with TRBJ2-4; TRBD1 is the table's D call and was not checked against the DNA. TRBV21-1 is given as a pseudogene. CDR3 length: 12 amino acids.

The chain combines TRBV6-5 with TRBJ1-6; 7 positions agree with TRBD1. Trimming at V came to 10 bases and at J to 8 bases, leaving 11 bases not matched to a gene. Germline lookup yields CDR1 MNHEY and CDR2 SVGAGI. The CDR3 length is 14 residues. CDR3 bases: TGTGCCACCAACGACAGGGCTCTGGATTCACCCCTCCACTTT. Translating gives CATNDRALDSPLHF.